What follows are 8 T cell receptor beta chains derived from one specimen sequenced in a study of blood T cell repertoires in COVID-19. The table came from immunoSEQ multiplex PCR; TCRdb's copy has only in-frame clones and leaves some out. Here the sample spans some 320,000 clones, around nine tenths being singletons. The specimen sequenced was PBMCs or T cells enriched from blood (not recorded which). The source is a woman aged 45-60 years who had been exposed to COVID-19.

The V call is TRBV10-1, the J call TRBJ1-1, with D possibly being TRBD1 (6 bases). Germline V CDR1 and CDR2: WNHNN, SYGVQD (reference sequence). This CDR3 region has 16 residues. V lost 6 bases to trimming and J lost 5 bases, with 22 bases between them. CDR3 DNA: TGCGCCAGCAGACCCCCCGGCGGGGGGCGCAGGACTGAAGCTTTCTTT. Translated, it gives CASRPPGGGRRTEAFF.

This rearrangement joins TRBV20-1 to TRBJ1-1; weak D call: TRBD1 (5 bases). Trimming took off 6 bases at V and 8 bases at J, with 13 bases between the two ends. This CDR3 comprises 11 residues. Germline V gene lookup returns CDR1 DFQATT and CDR2 SNEGSKA (reference sequence). This chain's CDR3 is CSAKTEQEAFF. The CDR3 DNA is TGCAGTGCAAAGACAGAACAGGAAGCTTTCTTT.

J is TRBJ2-3 and V is TRBV3-1 (or the pseudogene TRBV3-2); 9 bases match TRBD2. V was clipped by 4 bases and J by 5 bases; unmatched bases: 7. The germline V gene has CDR1 LGHDT and CDR2 YNNKEL (reference sequence). This CDR3 has 15 amino acids. The CDR3 bases are TGTGCCAGCAGCCCAGCGGGGGGCCAGGGAGATACGCAGTATTTT. The encoded protein is CASSPAGGQGDTQYF.

The rearrangement joins TRBV28 to TRBJ2-7; maybe TRBD2 (5 bases). The CDR3 is 13 residues long. The germline V and J ends were trimmed by 6 bases and 2 bases, with 11 bases remaining between them. Germline-derived CDR1 and CDR2 are MDHEN and SYDVKM. The CDR3 loop is CASSSRGPYEQYF. For the CDR3, the DNA is TGTGCCAGCAGCTCCCGCGGGCCCTACGAGCAGTACTTC.

The CDR3 protein is CASSLSGGNSYNEQFF. As DNA, the CDR3 is TGCGCCAGCAGCTTAAGCGGGGGGAACTCCTACAATGAGCAGTTCTTC. The chain combines TRBV5-1 with TRBJ2-1; the match to TRBD2 covers 9 bases. CDR1 is SGHRS and CDR2 is YFSETQ in the germline V gene. With 2 bases clipped from V and 0 bases from J, the junction kept 3 bases outside the gene matches. The CDR3 is 16 residues long.

This clone was detected only once. The rearrangement links TRBV5-1 to TRBJ2-7; D is undetermined. The CDR3 has 14 residues. Germline V gene lookup returns CDR1 SGHRS and CDR2 YFSETQ. The ends were cut back, 3 bases at V and 1 base at J, with 11 bases in the middle. The DNA of the CDR3 is TGCGCCAGCAGCTCCCTAGGTACGTCCTACGAGCAGTACTTC. Translation: CASSSLGTSYEQYF.

The V gene is TRBV3-1 (or the pseudogene TRBV3-2), the J gene TRBJ2-7, with TRBD2 matching 7 bases. V shed 4 bases and J 7 bases; nucleotides not matched to a gene: 10. Germline values: CDR1 LGHDT, CDR2 YNNKEL (reference sequence). The CDR3 is 14 residues long. The CDR3 DNA follows: TGTGCCAGCAGCCGCCCGGGACTAAAGGGGGAGCAGTACTTC. It codes for CASSRPGLKGEQYF.

This clone was detected a few times. The identical CDR3 is also encoded by other nucleotide sequences in the sample. This rearrangement joins TRBV3-1 (or the pseudogene TRBV3-2) to TRBJ1-1; unclear D gene. From germline, CDR1 is LGHDT and CDR2 YNNKEL (reference sequence). This CDR3 region has 14 residues. Trimming took 1 base from V and 2 from J, leaving 8 bases between them. The CDR3 DNA reads as TGTGCCAGCAGCCAAGTTGCAGGCAACACTGAAGCTTTCTTT. Protein sequence: CASSQVAGNTEAFF.